This entry describes one T cell receptor beta chain. V gave up 5 bases and J gave up 9 bases, with 14 bases separating them. The CDR3 is 14 residues long. In germline, CDR1 is LGHNA, CDR2 YSLEER. Per the original methods: Researchers report that nucleated cell counts were estimated from reference gene primer amplification. Clones were read by immunoSEQ multiplex PCR, and TCRdb kept only the in-frame ones, dropping some. V, J and clone size are taken as reported in that table, and D and trimming were inferred from the DNA itself. The sample has 80,000 or so clones, approximately 86% seen once; the top ten hold roughly 2%. This specimen belongs to a study of blood T cell repertoires in COVID-19. Whole-study context: Samples representing acute and convalescent COVID-19 were sourced from the United States, Italy and Spain. T cells, B-cell-depleted T cells, or PBMCs provided the cDNA or gDNA that served as material.

The rearrangement uses TRBV4-3 and TRBJ1-6; D perhaps matches TRBD1 (6 bases). The sample consisted of peripheral blood. This TCR was recovered from a woman aged 55 to 70 with acute or convalescent COVID-19. The CDR3 bases are TGCGCCAGCAGCGACAGGCCGAAGGGTTCACCCCTCCACTTT. Translated, it gives CASSDRPKGSPLHF.